The 2 T cell receptor beta chains presented below share a single source sample, sequenced in a study of T cells in women clearing cervical HPV infection. Profiled with immunoSEQ multiplex PCR; TCRdb holds only in-frame clones, not every one. The data include tens of thousands of clones; the top ten clones carry 6% to 8.5%. The sequencing sample was made of blood buffy coat. The source is a woman between 18 and 70 years old with a cervical HPV16 infection that either progressed to CIN3+ or cleared (not recorded which).

In the case of this clone: The CDR3 extends 3 residues past the end of the read, so its final part is completed from the germline J gene. This chain uses TRBV28 with TRBJ1-1, with 9 bases identical to TRBD1. This CDR3 is 14 amino acids long. J was trimmed by 2 bases and V by 6 bases; bases with no gene match: 4. Germline V gene sequence: CDR1 MDHEN, CDR2 SYDVKM. CDR3 in amino acids: CASRGQGGNTEAFF. The part of the CDR3 DNA that was read is TGTGCCAGCAGGGGACAGGGCGGAAACACTGAA. Variable domain in full (rest from reference TRBV28 and TRBJ1-1): DVKVTQSSRYLVKRTGEKVFLECVQDMDHENMFWYRQDPGLGLRLIYFSYDVKMKEKGDIPEGYSVSREKKERFSLILESASTNQTSMYLCASRGQGGNTEAFFGQGTRLTVV.

Comment on this clone: Read data end 3 residues before the CDR3 end; the end is taken from the germline J gene. The chain links TRBV29-1 to TRBJ2-1, with 8 positions matching TRBD2. The CDR3 is made up of 16 amino acids. Germline V lookup: CDR1 SQVTM, CDR2 ANQGSEA. V was clipped by 3 bases and J by 5 bases; unmatched bases: 12. The sequenced CDR3 bases are TGCAGCGTTGAGGGGACGGGGACTAGTCGAGACAATGAG. This encodes CSVEGTGTSRDNE. The CDR3 reads in full as CSVEGTGTSRDNEQFF.